This T cell receptor (beta chain) came from a study of OX40 agonist ivuxolimab in advanced cancers. Study summary: The dose-escalation cohort had hepatocellular carcinoma, melanoma, renal cell or head and neck cancer. Therapy given before enrollment (anti-PD-1, anti-PD-L1 or anti-CTLA-4) was allowed, and under 45% had some. Regarding the study as a whole: Relative to CD4+, CD8+ T cells held more expanded clones on average.

About this clone itself: The antigen is not known.

Trimming removed 3 bases from V and 4 bases from J; junction bases left unmatched: 0. The CDR3 is made up of 14 amino acids. Germline V gene sequence: CDR1 SGHRS, CDR2 YFSETQ. The table came from immunoSEQ multiplex PCR; TCRdb's copy has only in-frame clones and leaves some out. Among roughly 24,000 clones listed, 75% to 80% were seen once. The sequence came from an adult with an advanced solid tumor such as melanoma, head and neck, liver or kidney cancer. The material sequenced was CD4+ or CD8+ T cells sorted from blood, taken in a trial of the OX40 agonist ivuxolimab. This chain joins TRBV5-1 and TRBJ2-2, with 10 positions matching TRBD1. The CDR3 nucleotides read TGCGCCAGCAGCTGGACAGGGGGCACCGGGGAGCTGTTTTTT. Translating gives CASSWTGGTGELFF.